These 28 T cell receptor beta chains originate from one sample sequenced in a study of control samples from healthy donors and cancer patients. Profiled with immunoSEQ multiplex PCR; TCRdb holds only in-frame clones, not every one. The data contain over 70,000 clones, roughly nine tenths of them seen just once; the ten biggest clones take up less than 8.5%. The sequencing input was blood. These receptors all stem from an older woman in good health.

The chain is built from TRBV2 and TRBJ2-3; 10 nucleotides match TRBD1. Trimming at V came to 6 bases and at J to 4 bases, leaving 7 bases not matched to a gene. Germline V gene sequence: CDR1 SNHLY, CDR2 FYNNEI. This CDR3 region has 15 residues. The CDR3 DNA reads as TGTGCCAGCAGCCCGGGACAGGGGAGTCCAGATACGCAGTATTTT. It specifies CASSPGQGSPDTQYF.

This chain connects TRBV6-5 to TRBJ1-6, with 8 bases matching TRBD1. Germline CDR1 is MNHEY and CDR2 is SVGAGI. The CDR3 spans 13 residues. Written as DNA, the CDR3 is TGTACAGCAGGGGGCAGTAAGAATTCACCCCTCCACTTT. Translated: CTAGGSKNSPLHF.

CDR3 in amino acids: CASSPRAFRGVVTDTQYF. CDR3 sequence (DNA): TGTGCCAGCAGCCCAAGGGCATTTCGCGGGGTGGTTACAGATACGCAGTATTTT. J is TRBJ2-3 and V is TRBV5-4, with a tentative D call TRBD2 (6 bases). V was pared by 4 bases and J by 3 bases, with 24 bases between. Germline CDR1 and CDR2: SGHNT and YYREEE (reference sequence). This CDR3 contains 18 residues.

This chain joins TRBV6-2 or TRBV6-3 and TRBJ2-7, with a tentative D call TRBD1 (6 bases). V lost 6 bases, J lost 9 bases, and 15 bases lay in between. CDR1 and CDR2 (germline): MNHEY, SVGEGT. The CDR3 contains 12 residues. CDR3 region: CASSRPLGGQYF. CDR3 coding DNA: TGTGCCAGCAGCCGACCATTAGGGGGGCAGTACTTC.

This chain connects TRBV3-1 (or the pseudogene TRBV3-2) to TRBJ1-5, with TRBD1 as a possible D gene (6 bases). CDR3 size: 14 residues. The germline V and J ends were trimmed by 0 bases and 8 bases, with 11 bases remaining between them. Germline lookup yields CDR1 LGHDT and CDR2 YNNKEL (reference sequence). The CDR3 spells CASSQDQGTKPQHF. Here the CDR3 DNA reads TGTGCCAGCAGCCAAGATCAGGGGACAAAGCCCCAGCATTTT.

This sequence joins TRBV15 and TRBJ2-7; maybe TRBD1 (6 bases). V gave up 6 bases and J gave up 0 bases, with 9 bases separating them. Germline V gene sequence: CDR1 LNHNV, CDR2 YYDKDF (reference sequence). This CDR3 contains 13 residues. The CDR3 region is CATRRQDSYEQYF. As DNA, the CDR3 is TGTGCCACCAGGAGACAGGACTCCTACGAGCAGTACTTC.

The CDR3 DNA sequence: TGTGCCAGCAGGGGACAGGGGGTCGGGGAGCTGTTTTTT. This gives the protein CASRGQGVGELFF. The chain has TRBV2 and TRBJ2-2; TRBD1 agrees at 11 bases. Germline CDR1 SNHLY, CDR2 FYNNEI. Trimming removed 6 bases from V and 7 bases from J; junction bases left unmatched: 1. This CDR3 contains 13 residues.

This chain links TRBV6-6 with TRBJ1-5; D unresolved. Trimming stripped 3 bases from V and 2 bases from J, with 14 bases between. Germline CDR1 and CDR2: MNHNY and SVGAGI (reference sequence). The CDR3 totals 16 residues. CDR3: CASSYSPGVGNQPQHF. Written as DNA, the CDR3 is TGTGCCAGCAGTTATTCCCCTGGGGTTGGCAATCAGCCCCAGCATTTT.

The chain joins TRBV5-8 to TRBJ2-5; D call uncertain. V was trimmed by 4 bases and J by 5 bases, leaving 12 bases between them. The germline gives CDR1 SGHTS, CDR2 YDEGEE. The CDR3 has 13 amino acids. The CDR3 here is CASSPFARETQYF. The CDR3 DNA is TGTGCCAGCAGCCCCTTTGCGCGGGAGACCCAGTACTTC.

The rearrangement links TRBV28 to TRBJ2-4; 8 bases map to TRBD2. The length of the CDR3 is 14 residues. Losses at the gene ends were 10 bases for V and 6 bases for J; bases not matched to a gene: 11. The germline gives CDR1 MDHEN, CDR2 SYDVKM. CDR3 sequence: CAISPGTSVNIQYF. CDR3 nucleotides: TGTGCCATCTCCCCCGGGACTAGTGTAAACATTCAGTACTTC.

The chain's CDR3 is CSASFPEPSYEQYF. Here the CDR3 DNA reads TGCAGTGCTAGTTTCCCAGAGCCCTCCTACGAGCAGTACTTC. The chain carries TRBV20-1 and TRBJ2-7; no reliable D call. V dropped 3 bases and J dropped 0 bases, with 12 bases sitting between them. CDR1 is DFQATT, CDR2 SNEGSKA, per germline (reference sequence). This CDR3 region has 14 residues.

V and J are TRBV30 and TRBJ1-1; D may be TRBD1 (6 bases). The V gene lost 3 bases and the J gene lost 3 bases, with 11 bases spanning the gap. This CDR3 contains 13 residues. The germline V gene has CDR1 GTSNPN and CDR2 SVGIG (reference sequence). For the CDR3, the DNA is TGTGCCTGGAGCCAGGACAGCTACACTGAAGCTTTCTTT. It is translated as CAWSQDSYTEAFF.

The chain carries TRBV28 and TRBJ1-2, with TRBD1 matching 9 bases. There are 13 residues in the CDR3. V lost 6 bases to trimming and J lost 8 bases; unmatched junction nucleotides: 7. The germline V gene encodes CDR1 MDHEN and CDR2 SYDVKM. The CDR3 here is CASSRDRVGGYTF. Here the CDR3 DNA reads TGTGCCAGCAGCCGGGACAGGGTAGGGGGCTACACCTTC.

This chain joins TRBV5-6 and TRBJ1-3; a possible D gene is TRBD1 (5 bases). CDR3 size: 14 residues. V dropped 2 bases and J dropped 0 bases, with 6 bases sitting between them. CDR1 is SGHDT and CDR2 is YYEEEE in the germline V gene. CDR3 DNA: TGTGCCAGCAGCTTAGGGGACTCTGGAAACACCATATATTTT. This gives the protein CASSLGDSGNTIYF.

This clone was seen only once. The sample holds other DNA sequences that translate to the same CDR3. The gene calls are TRBV3-1 (or the pseudogene TRBV3-2) and TRBJ1-2, with 7 bases matching TRBD1. The CDR3 extends over 15 amino acids. Germline-derived CDR1 and CDR2 are LGHDT and YNNKEL (reference sequence). J was trimmed by 8 bases and V by 1 base; bases with no gene match: 10. CDR3 loop: CASSQVVEGARGYTF. The CDR3 region has the DNA TGTGCCAGCAGCCAAGTGGTCGAGGGGGCTCGGGGCTACACCTTC.

J is TRBJ1-2 and V is TRBV28; D may be TRBD1 (5 bases). This CDR3 comprises 13 residues. Germline CDR1 and CDR2: MDHEN and SYDVKM. Trimming cost V 10 bases and J 3 bases, with 15 bases left between them. The DNA of the CDR3 is TGTGCCACTAGAGGGGCAGAACACTATGGCTACACCTTC. Residues: CATRGAEHYGYTF.

The chain recombines TRBV28 with TRBJ2-7, with 7 positions matching TRBD1. V lost 6 bases to trimming and J lost 2 bases; unmatched junction nucleotides: 10. The CDR3 loop spans 15 amino acids. Germline V gene sequence: CDR1 MDHEN, CDR2 SYDVKM. CDR3 DNA: TGTGCCAGCAGCCTTTGGGACAGATCGCCCTACGAGCAGTACTTC. It encodes CASSLWDRSPYEQYF.

Regarding this clone: The same CDR3 also results from other DNA sequences found in this sample. This chain's CDR3 is CASSPRRDRAEAFF. In nucleotides, the CDR3 is TGTGCCAGCAGCCCCCGCCGGGACAGGGCTGAAGCTTTCTTT. The rearrangement uses TRBV7-8 and TRBJ1-1, with 9 bases that match TRBD1. V was clipped by 5 bases and J by 6 bases; unmatched bases: 7. The CDR3 has 14 residues. CDR1 SGHVS and CDR2 FQNEAQ come from the germline V gene. The whole variable domain, filled in from reference TRBV7-8 and TRBJ1-1, reads GAGVSQSPRYKVAKRGQDVALRCDPISGHVSLFWYQQALGQGPEFLTYFQNEAQLDKSGLPSDRFFAERPEGSVSTLKIQRTQQEDSAVYLCASSPRRDRAEAFFGQGTRLTVV.

V usage is TRBV6-2 or TRBV6-3 and J usage is TRBJ2-3; a possible D gene is TRBD2 (5 bases). V was clipped by 2 bases and J by 2 bases, with 17 bases between them. The CDR3 spans 17 residues. In germline, CDR1 is MNHEY, CDR2 SVGEGT. CDR3 sequence reads: CASSYPAGSVVTDTQYF. In nucleotides, the CDR3 is TGTGCCAGCAGTTACCCCGCGGGTTCTGTAGTCACAGATACGCAGTATTTT.

This chain connects TRBV7-2 to TRBJ1-5; no clear D. This CDR3 region has 12 residues. Trimming pared 5 bases from V and 4 bases from J, leaving 6 bases between. Germline V lookup: CDR1 SGHTA, CDR2 FQGNSA. CDR3 sequence reads: CASSLSNQPQHF. CDR3 in DNA: TGTGCCAGCAGCCTTAGTAATCAGCCCCAGCATTTT.

This clone came up once. V is TRBV15 and J is TRBJ1-5, with D uncertain. Germline CDR1 is LNHNV and CDR2 is YYDKDF (reference sequence). The V and J ends lost 0 bases and 0 bases respectively, with 6 bases between them. CDR3 length: 15 residues. CDR3 amino acids: CATSREGDSNQPQHF. The CDR3 DNA sequence: TGTGCCACCAGCAGAGAAGGTGATAGCAATCAGCCCCAGCATTTT.

Written as DNA, the CDR3 is TGTGCCAGCAGCTTGGTAGGGACTAGCAACGAGCAGTACTTC. As protein: CASSLVGTSNEQYF. The chain employs TRBV5-4 and TRBJ2-7, with 9 positions matching TRBD2. CDR1 and CDR2 (germline): SGHNT, YYREEE (reference sequence). The length of the CDR3 is 14 residues. Trimming removed 0 bases from V and 5 bases from J; junction bases left unmatched: 3.

The gene calls are TRBV6-5 and TRBJ1-5, with D uncertain. CDR1 is MNHEY, CDR2 SVGAGI, per germline. The CDR3 sequence is 15 residues long. The V and J ends lost 7 bases and 5 bases respectively, with 18 bases between them. The CDR3 region is CASTVLGLRDQPQHF. CDR3 coding DNA: TGTGCCAGCACTGTTCTGGGATTAAGGGATCAGCCCCAGCATTTT.

V is TRBV5-3 and J is TRBJ2-7; the D is unclear. TRBV5-3 is classed as an ORF, of uncertain function. V was shortened by 4 bases and J by 0 bases, with 17 bases between the two germline ends. The length of the CDR3 is 16 residues. Here the CDR3 reads CARSKHRRKTSYEQYF. Here the CDR3 DNA reads TGTGCCAGAAGCAAACACAGACGGAAGACCTCCTACGAGCAGTACTTC.

The V gene is TRBV4-3, the J gene TRBJ2-5; 15 bases are a match to TRBD2. V lost 4 bases, J lost 4 bases, and 7 bases stayed unmatched. The CDR3 has 17 amino acids. Germline loops: CDR1 LGHNA, CDR2 YSLEER. The CDR3 region has the DNA TGCGCCAGCAGCCTCTTGGGACTAGCGGGAGGAGGAGAGACCCAGTACTTC. Residues: CASSLLGLAGGGETQYF.

The rearrangement links TRBV18 to TRBJ1-5, with a tentative D call TRBD1 (6 bases). This CDR3 spans 14 amino acids. V lost 8 bases and J lost 6, with 17 bases in between. Looked up from germline, CDR1 is KGHSH and CDR2 is LQKENI. In nucleotides, the CDR3 is TGTGCCAGCACGACTTCAGGGGCGCCTCAGCCCCAGCATTTT. This encodes CASTTSGAPQPQHF.

The chain combines TRBV11-3 with TRBJ2-5; 8 bases are a match to TRBD1. The CDR3 is made up of 16 amino acids. V shed 0 bases, J shed 5 bases, and the junction held 8 bases outside the gene matches. Germline V lookup: CDR1 SGHNT, CDR2 YENEEA. As DNA, the CDR3 is TGTGCCAGCAGCTTAGACGCCGGACAGGGTGGCGAGACCCAGTACTTC. Residues: CASSLDAGQGGETQYF.

This clone has only one observation. The V and J genes are TRBV6-5 and TRBJ2-7; possible D gene TRBD1, 5 bases. The V end was cut by 5 bases, the J end by 4 bases, with 15 bases between. CDR3 size: 14 residues. Germline values: CDR1 MNHEY, CDR2 SVGAGI. The CDR3 sequence: CASSLGHPPYEQYF. CDR3 bases: TGTGCCAGCAGTCTCGGACACCCTCCTTACGAGCAGTACTTC.